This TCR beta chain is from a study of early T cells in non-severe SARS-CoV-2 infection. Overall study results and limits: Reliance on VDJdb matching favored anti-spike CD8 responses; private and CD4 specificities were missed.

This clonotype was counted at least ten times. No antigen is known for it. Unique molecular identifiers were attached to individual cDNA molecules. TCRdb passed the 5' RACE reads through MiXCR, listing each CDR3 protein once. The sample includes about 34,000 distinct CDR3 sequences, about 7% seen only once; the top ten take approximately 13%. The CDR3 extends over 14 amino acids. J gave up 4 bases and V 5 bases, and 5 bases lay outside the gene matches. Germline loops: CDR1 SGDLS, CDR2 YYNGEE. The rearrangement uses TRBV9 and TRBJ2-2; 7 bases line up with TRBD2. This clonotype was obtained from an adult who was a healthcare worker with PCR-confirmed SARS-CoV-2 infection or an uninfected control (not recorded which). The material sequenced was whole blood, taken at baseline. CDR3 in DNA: TGTGCCAGCAGATTGCGGGAGCTCACCGGGGAGCTGTTTTTT. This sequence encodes CASRLRELTGELFF.